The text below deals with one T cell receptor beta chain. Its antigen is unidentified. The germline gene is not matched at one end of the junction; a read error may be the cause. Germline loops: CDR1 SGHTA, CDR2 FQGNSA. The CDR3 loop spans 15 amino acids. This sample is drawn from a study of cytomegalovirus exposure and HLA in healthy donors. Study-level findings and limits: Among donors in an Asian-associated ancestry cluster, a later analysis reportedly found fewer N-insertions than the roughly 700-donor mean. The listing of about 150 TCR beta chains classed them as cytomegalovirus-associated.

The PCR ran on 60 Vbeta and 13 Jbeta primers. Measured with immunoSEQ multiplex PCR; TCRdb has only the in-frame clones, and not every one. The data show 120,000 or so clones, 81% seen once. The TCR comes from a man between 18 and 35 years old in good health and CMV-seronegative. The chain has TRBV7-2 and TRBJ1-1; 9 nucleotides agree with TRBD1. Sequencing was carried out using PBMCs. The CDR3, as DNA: TGTGCCAGCACCTTAGGAAACAGGGGGCCGGGGGGGGCTTTCTTT. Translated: CASTLGNRGPGGAFF.